Each of the 20 T cell receptor beta chains below was sequenced from the same sample in a study of shared clonotypes between healthy human individuals. Assay: immunoSEQ multiplex PCR; the TCRdb copy retains only in-frame clones and omits some. In the table there are a few million clones, just over 90% of which are singletons. Sequencing was carried out using naive CD4+ T cells sorted from blood. Subset of the sample: CD45RA+ positively selected. Receptors were obtained from a man aged 18-30 years in good health.

The chain joins TRBV7-8 to TRBJ1-1; D might be TRBD1 (5 bases). The CDR3 has 15 amino acids. CDR1 is SGHVS, CDR2 FQNEAQ, per germline. The germline V and J ends were trimmed by 5 bases and 5 bases, with 18 bases remaining between them. Here the CDR3 reads CASSLDGGEVTEAFF. CDR3 bases: TGTGCCAGCAGCCTAGATGGGGGTGAGGTGACTGAAGCTTTCTTT.

The chain links TRBV5-1 to TRBJ2-1; tentative D call: TRBD1 (6 bases). Trimming shortened V by 7 bases and J by 3 bases, and 17 bases separated the two germline ends. The germline V gene encodes CDR1 SGHRS and CDR2 YFSETQ. The CDR3 has 15 residues. The CDR3 spells CASALEWGHYNEQFF. The CDR3, as DNA: TGCGCCAGCGCCTTAGAGTGGGGGCACTACAATGAGCAGTTCTTC. Complete variable domain (other parts from reference TRBV5-1 and TRBJ2-1): KAGVTQTPRYLIKTRGQQVTLSCSPISGHRSVSWYQQTPGQGLQFLFEYFSETQRNKGNFPGRFSGRQFSNSRSEMNVSTLELGDSALYLCASALEWGHYNEQFFGPGTRLTVL.

This clone occurred a few times. The rearrangement uses TRBV10-3 and TRBJ1-1; D is perhaps TRBD1 (5 bases). Germline assignment: CDR1 ENHRY and CDR2 SYGVKD. The CDR3 has 16 residues. The ends were cut back, 0 bases at V and 3 bases at J, with 14 bases in the middle. The CDR3 is CAISESQAGSDTEAFF. The CDR3 DNA sequence: TGTGCCATCAGTGAGTCACAGGCAGGGAGTGACACTGAAGCTTTCTTT.

The genes are TRBV5-1 and TRBJ2-7; no definite D call. The V gene lost 4 bases and the J gene lost 3 bases, with 14 bases spanning the gap. The germline V gene has CDR1 SGHRS and CDR2 YFSETQ. This CDR3 spans 14 amino acids. The CDR3 region has the DNA TGCGCCAGCAGCCCCGGTGCAGTCCTCTACGAGCAGTACTTC. Protein sequence: CASSPGAVLYEQYF.

This sequence joins TRBV6-5 and TRBJ2-1; 8 bases fit TRBD2. Germline values: CDR1 MNHEY, CDR2 SVGAGI. With V trimmed by 2 bases and J by 7 bases, 7 bases remained unmatched. The CDR3 length is 15 residues. CDR3 nucleotides: TGTGCCAGCAGTTACAGAGCGGGGGTTGGTAATGAGCAGTTCTTC. Translating it yields CASSYRAGVGNEQFF.

The rearrangement joins TRBV28 to TRBJ1-3; D gene uncertain. Trimming removed 7 bases at V and 0 bases at J, with 13 bases between. Germline V gives CDR1 MDHEN, CDR2 SYDVKM. The CDR3 is 15 residues long. The CDR3 nucleotides read TGTGCCAGCACCTACCATCGGTTCTCTGGAAACACCATATATTTT. This codes for CASTYHRFSGNTIYF.

As regards this clone: Different DNA sequences within this sample yield the same CDR3. The V and J genes are TRBV6-1 and TRBJ2-1, with D possibly TRBD2 on 6 matching bases. CDR1 and CDR2 from the germline V gene are MNHNS and SASEGT. CDR3 length equals 14 residues. V was cut by 3 bases and J by 8 bases, with 14 bases left in between. The CDR3 DNA follows: TGTGCCAGCAGTGAGGGACTCAGAGGTGATGAGCAGTTCTTC. Translating it yields CASSEGLRGDEQFF.

The gene calls are TRBV10-3 and TRBJ2-3; D possibly matches TRBD1 or TRBD2 (5 bases each). The V end lost 3 bases, the J end lost 0 bases, and 13 bases lay between the germline ends. Germline V lookup: CDR1 ENHRY, CDR2 SYGVKD. CDR3 size: 16 residues. Here the CDR3 DNA reads TGTGCCATCAGTGAACAGAGGGGCACCAGCACAGATACGCAGTATTTT. Amino acids: CAISEQRGTSTDTQYF.

The chain carries TRBV19 and TRBJ2-5; 13 nucleotides agree with TRBD2. Trimming removed 1 base from V and 5 bases from J; junction bases left unmatched: 13. Germline CDR1 LNHDA, CDR2 SQIVND (reference sequence). There are 19 residues in the CDR3. The CDR3 bases are TGTGCCAGTAGTATAGGGTTTTTAAGGTGGACTAGCGGGGGCGAGACCCAGTACTTC. Protein sequence: CASSIGFLRWTSGGETQYF. Full variable domain (outside the CDR3, taken from reference TRBV19 and TRBJ2-5): DGGITQSPKYLFRKEGQNVTLSCEQNLNHDAMYWYRQDPGQGLRLIYYSQIVNDFQKGDIAEGYSVSREKKESFPLTVTSAQKNPTAFYLCASSIGFLRWTSGGETQYFGPGTRLLVL.

The chain combines TRBV7-2 with TRBJ1-2; 9 nucleotides match TRBD1. Germline lookup yields CDR1 SGHTA and CDR2 FQGNSA. V lost 3 bases and J lost 7; bases outside the gene matches: 15. This CDR3 comprises 17 residues. CDR3 in DNA: TGTGCCAGCAGCTTTAGAACTCCGGGACAGGGAGTAGGTGGCTACACCTTC. Translated, it gives CASSFRTPGQGVGGYTF.

The genes are TRBV5-1 and TRBJ2-4; TRBD1 or TRBD2 may be the D gene (5 bases each). Germline CDR1 is SGHRS and CDR2 is YFSETQ. V lost 0 bases and J 2 bases, leaving 12 bases between the germline ends. This CDR3 comprises 16 residues. The CDR3 region is CASSLAPEGTKNIQYF. The CDR3 bases are TGCGCCAGCAGCTTGGCACCCGAGGGGACCAAAAACATTCAGTACTTC.

The J gene is TRBJ1-1, the V gene TRBV29-1; D might be TRBD1 (5 bases). There are 13 residues in the CDR3. V shed 8 bases and J shed 1 base, with 14 bases lying between them. The germline V gene encodes CDR1 SQVTM and CDR2 ANQGSEA. The CDR3: CSSLRGGNTEAFF. The CDR3 nucleotides read TGCAGCTCACTTCGGGGGGGGAACACTGAAGCTTTCTTT. Full variable domain (remainder filled in from reference TRBV29-1 and TRBJ1-1): SAVISQKPSRDICQRGTSLTIQCQVDSQVTMMFWYRQQPGQSLTLIATANQGSEATYESGFVIDKFPISRPNLTFSTLTVSNMSPEDSSIYLCSSLRGGNTEAFFGQGTRLTVV.

This clone appeared once. This chain uses TRBV6-5 with TRBJ1-5, with D possibly TRBD1 on 6 matching bases. The CDR3 contains 15 residues. The V gene's germline CDR1 is MNHEY and CDR2 SVGAGI. Trimming pared 10 bases from V and 0 bases from J, leaving 16 bases between. For the CDR3, the DNA is TGTGCCATCGTGACGGGACATTATAGCAATCAGCCCCAGCATTTT. Translated: CAIVTGHYSNQPQHF.

The chain is built from TRBV5-8 and TRBJ2-3, with a tentative D call TRBD1 (8 bases). This CDR3 is built from 16 residues. Trimming removed 0 bases at V and 4 bases at J, with 15 bases between. Looked up from germline, CDR1 is SGHTS and CDR2 is YDEGEE. CDR3 sequence reads: CASSLAHRGGADTQYF. The CDR3 coding sequence is TGTGCCAGCAGCTTGGCCCACAGGGGGGGCGCAGATACGCAGTATTTT.

The rearrangement joins TRBV6-5 to TRBJ2-3; possible D gene TRBD1, 5 bases. Germline lookup yields CDR1 MNHEY and CDR2 SVGAGI. V lost 3 bases to trimming and J lost 0 bases, with 10 bases between them. The CDR3 contains 15 residues. The CDR3 bases are TGTGCCAGCAGTTATACCCAGGGAAGCACAGATACGCAGTATTTT. This encodes CASSYTQGSTDTQYF.

The chain is built from TRBV6-6 and TRBJ2-1; 11 bases line up with TRBD2. After removal of 7 bases from V and 9 bases from J, the junction contained 5 bases not matched to a gene. This CDR3 has 13 residues. Germline values: CDR1 MNHNY, CDR2 SVGAGI (reference sequence). Here the CDR3 DNA reads TGTGCCAGCAAAGATCTAGCGGGGGGTGAGCAGTTCTTC. Protein product: CASKDLAGGEQFF.

The V and J genes are TRBV19 and TRBJ1-2, with a tentative D call TRBD1 (6 bases). The germline V gene has CDR1 LNHDA and CDR2 SQIVND (reference sequence). Trimming removed 8 bases from V and 4 bases from J, with 14 bases in between. The CDR3 loop spans 13 amino acids. CDR3 nucleotide sequence: TGTGCCAGTGGGGCAGGGGCGGGCTATGGCTACACCTTC. Translated: CASGAGAGYGYTF.

V is TRBV30 and J is TRBJ2-5; 7 positions agree with TRBD1. CDR1 is GTSNPN, CDR2 SVGIG, per germline (reference sequence). The J segment lost 1 base and the V segment lost 4 bases, leaving 12 bases of the junction unmatched. The CDR3 totals 16 residues. CDR3 DNA: TGTGCCTGGAAAGGAAGAGTCGGGACAGTCCAAGAGACCCAGTACTTC. Residues: CAWKGRVGTVQETQYF.

The chain recombines TRBV30 with TRBJ1-1; a possible D gene is TRBD1 (5 bases). The CDR3 consists of 14 residues. Germline loops: CDR1 GTSNPN, CDR2 SVGIG (reference sequence). V was cut by 5 bases and J by 1 base, with 14 bases left in between. This CDR3 reads CAWAKPGSNTEAFF. The DNA for the CDR3 is TGTGCCTGGGCTAAACCAGGGTCGAACACTGAAGCTTTCTTT.

On this clone itself: Other DNA sequences of this sample code for an identical CDR3. The V and J genes are TRBV2 and TRBJ2-7, with a tentative D call TRBD2 (5 bases). The CDR3 runs to 11 residues. CDR1 is SNHLY and CDR2 is FYNNEI in the germline V gene. The ends were cut back, 7 bases at V and 4 bases at J, with 8 bases in the middle. The CDR3 DNA reads TGTGCCAGCACCCGAGGGTACGAGCAGTACTTC. Its translation is CASTRGYEQYF.